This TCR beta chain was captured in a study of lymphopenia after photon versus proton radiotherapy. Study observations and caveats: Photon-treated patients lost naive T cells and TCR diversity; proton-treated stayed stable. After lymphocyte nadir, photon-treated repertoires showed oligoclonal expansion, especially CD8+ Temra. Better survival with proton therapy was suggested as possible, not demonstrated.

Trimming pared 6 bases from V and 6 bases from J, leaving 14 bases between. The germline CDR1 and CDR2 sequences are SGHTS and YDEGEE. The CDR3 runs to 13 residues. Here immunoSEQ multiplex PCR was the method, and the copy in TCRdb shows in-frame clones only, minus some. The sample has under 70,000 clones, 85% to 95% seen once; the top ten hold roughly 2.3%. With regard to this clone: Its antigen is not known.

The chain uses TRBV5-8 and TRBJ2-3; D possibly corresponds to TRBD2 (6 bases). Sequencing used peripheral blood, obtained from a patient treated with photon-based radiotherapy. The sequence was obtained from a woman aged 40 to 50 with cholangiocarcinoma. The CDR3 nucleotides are TGTGCCAGCAACCCCGGGAGAGGGGATACGCAGTATTTT. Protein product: CASNPGRGDTQYF.